Below, one T cell receptor (beta chain) is given with its context. As originally analysed: From reference gene primer amplification, estimates of nucleated cell counts were derived. Only in-frame clones appear in the TCRdb table, and some are missing; sequencing was by immunoSEQ multiplex PCR. V, J and clone size are those of that table, while D and trimming were read from the DNA. The sample yields tens of thousands of clones, 88% seen once. This record belongs to a study of blood T cell repertoires in COVID-19. For the study at large: Whether acute or convalescent, the COVID-19 samples came from the United States, Italy and Spain. T cells, B-cell-depleted T cells, or PBMCs supplied cDNA or gDNA.

Germline CDR1 is MDHEN and CDR2 is SYDVKM. CDR3 length: 13 amino acids. Trimming shortened V by 5 bases and J by 5 bases, and 13 bases separated the two germline ends. Sequenced: peripheral blood. The rearrangement links TRBV28 to TRBJ2-7, with D uncertain. The clonotype comes from a man aged 50 or older with active COVID-19. DNA of the CDR3: TGTGCCAGCAGTCGGGTAGAAAGAAACGAGCAGTACTTC. The encoded protein is CASSRVERNEQYF.